This paragraph covers one TCR beta chain sequence. Authors' methods: Reference gene primer amplification gave nucleated cell count estimates. Only in-frame clones appear in the TCRdb table, and some are missing; sequencing was by immunoSEQ multiplex PCR. D and trimming come from the DNA, and the V and J calls and clone size come from that table. This sample has 200,000 to 250,000 clones, with 85% to 90% found just once. This sample is part of a study of blood T cell repertoires in COVID-19. Study summary: Nucleic acid was either cDNA or gDNA, and it came from T cells, B-cell-depleted T cells, or PBMCs.

This sequence was found in a woman in her fifties or sixties with acute COVID-19. Sequences were obtained from PBMCs or T cells enriched from blood (not recorded which).

As DNA, the CDR3 is TGTGCCAGCTCACCACCACTGAATAGCAATCAGCCCCAGCATTTT. Translating gives CASSPPLNSNQPQHF. The chain combines TRBV18 with TRBJ1-5; no reliable D call. The ends were cut back, 0 bases at V and 0 bases at J, with 6 bases in the middle. The length of the CDR3 is 15 residues. Germline CDR1 reads KGHSH; CDR2 reads LQKENI.